The text below deals with one TCR beta chain. No antigen is known for it. The data are from a study of response to subunit inactivated influenza vaccine. The germline V and J ends were trimmed by 2 bases and 3 bases, with 8 bases remaining between them. The germline CDR1 and CDR2 sequences are MNHEY and SVGAGI. The CDR3 sequence is 14 residues long. From the RT-PCR reads, TCRdb called clonotypes with MiXCR, one entry per CDR3 protein. The sample shows roughly 500,000 distinct CDR3 sequences, 25% of them seen only once. The study's findings and limits: Authors suggested few new T cells are recruited by each seasonal influenza vaccination.

The sample here was CD4+ T cells sorted from PBMCs, taken 5 to 6 days after vaccination. J is TRBJ1-5 and V is TRBV6-5, with D unresolved. This receptor was identified in a man in his fifties who received an inactivated influenza vaccine. CDR3 protein: CASSYDRYNQPQHF. The CDR3 DNA follows: TGTGCCAGCAGTTACGACCGATACAATCAGCCCCAGCATTTT.